Below are 27 T cell receptor beta chains sequenced from a single sample in a study of shared clonotypes between healthy human individuals. Profiled with immunoSEQ multiplex PCR; TCRdb holds only in-frame clones, not every one. Here the sample spans about 1.1 million clones, approximately 80% being singletons. The specimen was memory CD4+ T cells from PBMCs. Stated subset: CD45RA-negative fraction. These receptors were collected from a man aged 18 to 30 in good health. Some clones in this sample may be carry-over from other donors' samples.

The rearrangement links TRBV28 to TRBJ2-7, with TRBD2 matching 8 bases. V was clipped by 6 bases and J by 0 bases; unmatched bases: 13. From germline, CDR1 is MDHEN and CDR2 SYDVKM. This CDR3 comprises 17 residues. The CDR3 bases are TGTGCCAGCAGGCATACCCGACTAGCGAGAAGCTCCTACGAGCAGTACTTC. As protein: CASRHTRLARSSYEQYF.

This chain joins TRBV30 and TRBJ2-4; TRBD1 or TRBD2 may be the D gene (6 bases each). V shed 0 bases and J shed 0 bases, with 12 bases lying between them. The germline CDR1 and CDR2 sequences are GTSNPN and SVGIG (reference sequence). The CDR3 totals 16 residues. This CDR3 reads CAWSVRGPIAKNIQYF. DNA for the CDR3: TGTGCCTGGAGTGTTCGGGGGCCTATAGCCAAAAACATTCAGTACTTC.

In DNA, the CDR3 is TGTGCCAGCGGGCAGCATAATTCACCCCTCCACTTT. This gives the protein CASGQHNSPLHF. The chain has TRBV2 and TRBJ1-6; D call uncertain. Germline assignment: CDR1 SNHLY and CDR2 FYNNEI. V was trimmed by 8 bases and J by 5 bases, leaving 7 bases between them. This CDR3 is 12 amino acids long.

The CDR3 spells CASSLRAGASETQYF. CDR3 DNA sequence: TGTGCCAGCAGTCTTCGTGCGGGAGCTTCAGAGACCCAGTACTTC. This chain joins TRBV5-4 and TRBJ2-5, with TRBD2 identical over 7 bases. V shed 5 bases, J shed 4 bases, and the junction held 11 bases outside the gene matches. Per germline, CDR1 SGHNT and CDR2 YYREEE (reference sequence). The CDR3 extends over 15 amino acids. Full variable domain (outside the CDR3, taken from reference TRBV5-4 and TRBJ2-5): ETGVTQSPTHLIKTRGQQVTLRCSSQSGHNTVSWYQQALGQGPQFIFQYYREEENGRGNFPPRFSGLQFPNYSSELNVNALELDDSALYLCASSLRAGASETQYFGPGTRLLVL.

This chain joins TRBV27 and TRBJ1-2, with 8 bases identical to TRBD1. The CDR3 runs to 16 residues. V lost 10 bases, J lost 5 bases, and 18 bases stayed unmatched. Germline V gives CDR1 MNHEY, CDR2 SMNVEV (reference sequence). CDR3 amino acids: CATLTPTGTGFYGYTF. CDR3 in DNA: TGTGCCACGCTTACCCCGACCGGGACAGGTTTTTATGGCTACACCTTC.

The chain combines TRBV2 with TRBJ1-5; D remains ambiguous. Looked up from germline, CDR1 is SNHLY and CDR2 is FYNNEI. CDR3 length: 14 residues. V was cut by 5 bases and J by 6 bases, with 14 bases left in between. The CDR3 sequence: CASSLGQNGQPQHF. CDR3 DNA: TGTGCCAGCAGTTTAGGGCAGAACGGTCAGCCCCAGCATTTT.

The chain uses TRBV28 and TRBJ2-7, with TRBD2 identical over 11 bases. The ends lost 5 bases at V and 3 bases at J; junction bases unmatched: 3. Germline V lookup: CDR1 MDHEN, CDR2 SYDVKM. The CDR3 consists of 14 residues. CDR3 DNA: TGTGCCAGCAGTACTAGCGGGAGAGGCTACGAGCAGTACTTC. Its protein product is CASSTSGRGYEQYF.

This chain connects TRBV29-1 to TRBJ2-7; D is ambiguous. The CDR3 spans 10 residues. Germline V gene lookup returns CDR1 SQVTM and CDR2 ANQGSEA. The ends were cut back, 7 bases at V and 7 bases at J, with 11 bases in the middle. The CDR3 sequence is CSAVYGEQYF. For the CDR3, the DNA is TGCAGCGCAGTTTATGGGGAGCAGTACTTC.

J is TRBJ1-1 and V is TRBV25-1, with D unresolved. Per germline, CDR1 MGHDK and CDR2 SYGVNS. The CDR3 contains 14 residues. V dropped 3 bases and J dropped 4 bases, with 12 bases sitting between them. The CDR3 DNA reads TGTGCCAGCAGTGATGAAGGCGTAGGCACTGAAGCTTTCTTT. Translated, it gives CASSDEGVGTEAFF. Supplemented by reference TRBV25-1 and TRBJ1-1, the full variable domain reads EADIYQTPRYLVIGTGKKITLECSQTMGHDKMYWYQQDPGMELHLIHYSYGVNSTEKGDLSSESTVSRIRTEHFPLTLESARPSHTSQYLCASSDEGVGTEAFFGQGTRLTVV.

The genes are TRBV19 and TRBJ2-3; possible D gene TRBD1, 6 bases. This CDR3 contains 14 residues. Per the germline V gene, CDR1 is LNHDA and CDR2 is SQIVND (reference sequence). The V and J ends lost 6 bases and 1 base respectively, with 11 bases between them. The CDR3 is CASRQGMGTDTQYF. In nucleotides, the CDR3 is TGTGCCAGTAGACAGGGAATGGGCACAGATACGCAGTATTTT.

This clone was counted a few times. The V call is TRBV2, the J call TRBJ2-7; 10 bases are a match to TRBD1. The CDR3 covers 13 residues. Per the germline V gene, CDR1 is SNHLY and CDR2 is FYNNEI. V lost 6 bases to trimming and J lost 2 bases; unmatched junction nucleotides: 1. CDR3 amino acids: CASRDRGTYEQYF. The CDR3 DNA is TGTGCCAGCAGGGACAGGGGGACCTACGAGCAGTACTTC.

The chain couples TRBV7-2 to TRBJ1-4, with D uncertain. Germline values: CDR1 SGHTA, CDR2 FQGNSA. Trimming removed 5 bases from V and 4 bases from J, with 11 bases in between. The CDR3 length is 14 residues. The CDR3 region has the DNA TGTGCCAGCAGCGGCGGCCTATTTAATGAAAAACTGTTTTTT. Amino acid sequence: CASSGGLFNEKLFF. The full variable domain, with the rest looked up from reference TRBV7-2 and TRBJ1-4, is GAGVSQSPSNKVTEKGKDVELRCDPISGHTALYWYRQSLGQGLEFLIYFQGNSAPDKSGLPSDRFSAERTGGSVSTLTIQRTQQEDSAVYLCASSGGLFNEKLFFGSGTQLSVL.

The chain is built from TRBV30 and TRBJ2-3; D gene uncertain. Germline CDR1 and CDR2: GTSNPN and SVGIG (reference sequence). V lost 1 base to trimming and J lost 2 bases, with 19 bases between them. This CDR3 region has 17 residues. The CDR3 region is CAWSEQYASRNTDTQYF. The CDR3, as DNA: TGTGCCTGGAGTGAGCAGTATGCATCCAGAAACACAGATACGCAGTATTTT.

The gene calls are TRBV7-9 and TRBJ2-1; D perhaps matches TRBD2 (5 bases). The CDR3 covers 13 residues. V shed 5 bases and J shed 4 bases, with 9 bases lying between them. Germline V gene data show CDR1 as SEHNR and CDR2 as FQNEAQ (reference sequence). The CDR3: CASSPQRYNEQFF. The CDR3 region has the DNA TGTGCCAGCAGCCCCCAGCGGTACAATGAGCAGTTCTTC.

As for this clone: The sample holds other DNA sequences that translate to the same CDR3. This chain uses TRBV2 with TRBJ1-4, with D hard to call. Trimming stripped 3 bases from V and 7 bases from J, with 15 bases between. The germline gives CDR1 SNHLY, CDR2 FYNNEI. The CDR3 is 15 residues long. The CDR3 sequence is CASSEVGVMGEKLFF. Written as DNA, the CDR3 is TGTGCCAGCAGTGAGGTTGGGGTAATGGGTGAAAAACTGTTTTTT.

The DNA of the CDR3 is TGTGCCAGCAGTTCCCGTGGGCGGGAAGGTGAAAAACTGTTTTTT. It specifies CASSSRGREGEKLFF. The genes are TRBV6-5 and TRBJ1-4; D is undetermined. Germline loops: CDR1 MNHEY, CDR2 SVGAGI. Trimming shortened V by 4 bases and J by 7 bases, and 16 bases separated the two germline ends. The CDR3 sequence is 15 residues long.

The rearrangement joins TRBV6-5 to TRBJ1-1, with TRBD1 matching over 8 bases. CDR1 and CDR2 (germline): MNHEY, SVGAGI. The CDR3 runs 15 residues. Trimming at V came to 6 bases and at J to 7 bases, leaving 13 bases not matched to a gene. DNA of the CDR3: TGTGCCAGCAGGGACGCATCAGGACAGGGCCTTGAAGCTTTCTTT. This codes for CASRDASGQGLEAFF.

This clone was counted many times. The chain couples TRBV13 to TRBJ1-4; 7 bases line up with TRBD1. From germline, CDR1 is PRHDT and CDR2 FYEKMQ (reference sequence). The CDR3 runs 14 residues. The V gene end was trimmed by 6 bases and the J gene end by 8 bases; junction bases not matched to a gene: 9. CDR3 sequence reads: CASRSRTGREKLFF. In DNA form, the CDR3 reads TGTGCCAGCAGATCAAGGACAGGTCGGGAAAAACTGTTTTTT.

The chain employs TRBV27 and TRBJ2-5; D perhaps matches TRBD1 (6 bases). Germline V gene lookup returns CDR1 MNHEY and CDR2 SMNVEV (reference sequence). This CDR3 has 16 amino acids. Between the trimmed V and J ends, which lost 3 bases and 4 bases, there was a span of 18 bases. The CDR3 coding sequence is TGTGCCAGCAGTTTCGCCCCTACAGGGAAGGGAGAGACCCAGTACTTC. This codes for CASSFAPTGKGETQYF.

The chain employs TRBV5-1 and TRBJ2-4; 14 positions match TRBD2. In germline, CDR1 is SGHRS, CDR2 YFSETQ. After removal of 0 bases from V and 7 bases from J, the junction contained 3 bases not matched to a gene. This CDR3 region has 16 residues. The CDR3, as DNA: TGCGCCAGCAGCTTGGCTTGGACTAGCGGGAGGAACATTCAGTACTTC. Its translation: CASSLAWTSGRNIQYF.

This rearrangement joins TRBV6-5 to TRBJ1-3; D is unclear. CDR1 is MNHEY, CDR2 SVGAGI, per germline. With 8 bases removed from V and 4 bases from J, the gap between germline ends came to 12 bases. The CDR3 is 13 residues long. CDR3 sequence (DNA): TGTGCCAGCCTACCCAGTGGGGGAAACACCATATATTTT. Translated, it gives CASLPSGGNTIYF.

V usage is TRBV7-3 and J usage is TRBJ2-6; TRBD2 might be the D (6 bases). CDR1 and CDR2 from the germline V gene are SGHTA and FQGTGA. Trimming shortened V by 4 bases and J by 13 bases, and 14 bases separated the two germline ends. This CDR3 contains 13 residues. The CDR3 coding sequence is TGTGCCAGCAGCTCCACCGGGACTGGGGTCCTGACTTTC. Translation: CASSSTGTGVLTF.

DNA for the CDR3: TGTGCCAGCAGTACAGGGTTAGATCAGCCCCAGCATTTT. Amino acid sequence: CASSTGLDQPQHF. The chain recombines TRBV2 with TRBJ1-5, with D tentatively TRBD1 (6 bases). Per the germline V gene, CDR1 is SNHLY and CDR2 is FYNNEI. There are 13 residues in the CDR3. Trimming took off 5 bases at V and 5 bases at J, with 10 bases between the two ends.

V gene TRBV29-1 combines with J gene TRBJ1-5, with a weak D call TRBD1 (5 bases). The germline V gene has CDR1 SQVTM and CDR2 ANQGSEA. The CDR3 covers 12 residues. V shed 7 bases and J shed 7 bases, with 14 bases lying between them. CDR3 loop: CSAARAGQPQHF. In DNA, the CDR3 is TGCAGCGCCGCCAGGGCCGGCCAGCCCCAGCATTTT.

The CDR3 is CASSLTPDRGLNEQFF. CDR3 sequence (DNA): TGTGCCAGCAGCCTGACTCCCGACAGGGGATTGAATGAGCAGTTCTTC. The rearrangement links TRBV11-2 to TRBJ2-1; 8 nucleotides match TRBD1. The trim removed 5 bases at V and 7 bases at J, leaving 13 bases unmatched. Looked up from germline, CDR1 is SGHAT and CDR2 is FQNNGV. This CDR3 contains 16 residues. Filled out from reference TRBV11-2 and TRBJ2-1, the complete variable domain reads EAGVAQSPRYKIIEKRQSVAFWCNPISGHATLYWYQQILGQGPKLLIQFQNNGVVDDSQLPKDRFSAERLKGVDSTLKIQPAKLEDSAVYLCASSLTPDRGLNEQFFGPGTRLTVL.

The rearrangement uses TRBV6-5 and TRBJ1-3; D is possibly TRBD1 (6 bases). This CDR3 has 15 residues. The V gene lost 5 bases and the J gene lost 0 bases, with 11 bases spanning the gap. Germline V lookup: CDR1 MNHEY, CDR2 SVGAGI. The CDR3 sequence is CASSQGQISGNTIYF. For the CDR3, the DNA is TGTGCCAGCAGTCAAGGACAGATCTCTGGAAACACCATATATTTT.

The V gene is TRBV6-1, the J gene TRBJ1-3; D remains ambiguous. Per germline, CDR1 MNHNS and CDR2 SASEGT. The CDR3 contains 16 residues. V was clipped by 1 base and J by 0 bases, with 10 bases between them. The CDR3 reads CASSEGTMNSGNTIYF. The CDR3 bases are TGTGCCAGCAGTGAAGGGACGATGAACTCTGGAAACACCATATATTTT.